These 25 T cell receptor beta chains share one sample of origin, sequenced in a study of blood T cell repertoires in COVID-19. Repertoires were generated with immunoSEQ multiplex PCR, while TCRdb's copy carries only in-frame clones and drops some. The table includes 62,000 or so clones, 80% to 90% detected once. Sequenced sample: peripheral blood. The receptors here all came from a woman between 55 and 75 years old with acute or convalescent COVID-19.

The genes are TRBV10-3 and TRBJ1-3; 8 bases line up with TRBD1. This CDR3 region has 15 residues. Germline values: CDR1 ENHRY, CDR2 SYGVKD. V shed 6 bases and J 0 bases; nucleotides not matched to a gene: 4. CDR3 DNA sequence: TGTGCCATCAGAGATACAGGGGGCTCTGGAAACACCATATATTTT. It translates to CAIRDTGGSGNTIYF.

This clone was seen a few times. This rearrangement joins TRBV11-2 to TRBJ2-1; 8 bases match TRBD2. Germline CDR1 reads SGHAT; CDR2 reads FQNNGV. V dropped 5 bases and J dropped 7; count of bases not matched to a gene: 10. CDR3 length equals 15 residues. The CDR3: CASSLEPGLANEQFF. The DNA for the CDR3 is TGTGCCAGCAGCCTCGAGCCTGGACTAGCAAATGAGCAGTTCTTC.

This clone appeared once. The chain couples TRBV7-8 to TRBJ1-6; D gene unclear. The CDR3 loop spans 14 amino acids. The ends were cut back, 4 bases at V and 14 bases at J, with 18 bases in the middle. Germline values: CDR1 SGHVS, CDR2 FQNEAQ. CDR3 nucleotide sequence: TGTGCCAGCAGCTGGACCGCAGAGGGTACATCCCTCCACTTT. Translating gives CASSWTAEGTSLHF.

The chain joins TRBV19 to TRBJ1-6; D is undetermined. V was shortened by 6 bases and J by 0 bases, with 6 bases between the two germline ends. The CDR3 spans 14 residues. Germline V gives CDR1 LNHDA, CDR2 SQIVND (reference sequence). The CDR3: CASSISSYNSPLHF. CDR3 sequence (DNA): TGTGCCAGTAGCATCAGCTCCTATAATTCACCCCTCCACTTT.

This chain joins TRBV7-3 and TRBJ2-3; 8 bases align to TRBD2. The CDR3 spans 16 residues. Germline CDR1 SGHTA, CDR2 FQGTGA. V lost 6 bases and J lost 4; bases outside the gene matches: 12. CDR3 coding DNA: TGTGCCAGCAGTCCCCATGGAGCGGGGGTTCCAGATACGCAGTATTTT. Its translation: CASSPHGAGVPDTQYF.

V usage is TRBV4-1 and J usage is TRBJ1-1, with 9 bases matching TRBD1. This CDR3 has 15 amino acids. Unmatched junction bases numbered 4, after V lost 1 base and J lost 4 bases. Germline V lookup: CDR1 MGHRA, CDR2 YSYEKL. CDR3: CASSQGRQGGTEAFF. CDR3 coding DNA: TGCGCCAGCAGCCAAGGTAGACAGGGGGGCACTGAAGCTTTCTTT.

The DNA for the CDR3 is TGTGCCATCAGGACCTTCACAGAGAACACTGAAGCTTTCTTT. It translates to CAIRTFTENTEAFF. The chain carries TRBV10-3 and TRBJ1-1; D not resolved. Trimming stripped 6 bases from V and 1 base from J, with 12 bases between. From germline, CDR1 is ENHRY and CDR2 SYGVKD. CDR3 size: 14 residues.

The CDR3 DNA sequence: TGTGCCAGCAGCGTCTTAACAGGGGGCTCTGGAAACACCATATATTTT. Its translation is CASSVLTGGSGNTIYF. The chain employs TRBV9 and TRBJ1-3, with 8 nucleotides matching TRBD1. The CDR3 covers 16 residues. V trimming: 2 bases; J trimming: 0 bases; junction bases outside the gene matches: 4. CDR1 is SGDLS, CDR2 YYNGEE, per germline.

About this clone: The same CDR3 is also encoded by other DNA sequences in this sample. The V gene is TRBV18, the J gene TRBJ2-7, with D possibly matching TRBD1 (6 bases). This CDR3 contains 15 residues. The V end was cut by 2 bases, the J end by 2 bases, with 13 bases between. The germline gives CDR1 KGHSH, CDR2 LQKENI. The CDR3 bases are TGTGCCAGCTCACCAAGGACTTCAGGGGCCTACGAGCAGTACTTC. It codes for CASSPRTSGAYEQYF.

The rearrangement links TRBV21-1 to TRBJ2-7; no DNA check was done on the table's D call, TRBD2. TRBV21-1 is a listed pseudogene. The CDR3 has 18 residues. The CDR3 loop reads CASSKKSGTRPCSYEQYF. DNA of the CDR3: TGTGCCAGCAGCAAGAAGTCTGGGACTAGGCCCTGCTCCTACGAGCAGTACTTC.

The V call is TRBV7-3, the J call TRBJ1-1, with D possibly TRBD1 on 6 matching bases. CDR1 SGHTA and CDR2 FQGTGA come from the germline V gene. Trimming pared 2 bases from V and 4 bases from J, leaving 20 bases between. The CDR3 contains 17 residues. Here the CDR3 DNA reads TGTGCCAGCAGCTTAGGGGACGGACAGAGAAGGGGCACTGAAGCTTTCTTT. It specifies CASSLGDGQRRGTEAFF.

The gene calls are TRBV4-2 and TRBJ2-6; D is uncertain. Trimming pared 1 base from V and 0 bases from J, leaving 10 bases between. The germline gives CDR1 LGHNA, CDR2 YNFKEQ. This CDR3 region has 17 residues. CDR3 nucleotides: TGTGCCAGCAGCCAAGCGACTGTATCCTCTGGGGCCAACGTCCTGACTTTC. Protein: CASSQATVSSGANVLTF.

The rearrangement joins TRBV7-8 to TRBJ1-2; the match to TRBD1 covers 9 bases. The CDR3 consists of 17 residues. Germline assignment: CDR1 SGHVS and CDR2 FQNEAQ. The V gene end was trimmed by 5 bases and the J gene end by 0 bases; junction bases not matched to a gene: 10. The CDR3 DNA reads TGTGCCAGCAGCCCAACTAGGACAGGGGTAGCTAACTATGGCTACACCTTC. As protein: CASSPTRTGVANYGYTF.

The CDR3: CAWRGRGLAYSGNTIYF. CDR3 DNA: TGTGCCTGGAGAGGCAGGGGCCTAGCTTACTCTGGAAACACCATATATTTT. V and J are TRBV30 and TRBJ1-3; D perhaps matches TRBD1 (6 bases). The germline CDR1 and CDR2 sequences are GTSNPN and SVGIG (reference sequence). The length of the CDR3 is 17 residues. The ends were cut back, 3 bases at V and 0 bases at J, with 18 bases in the middle. Combining the CDR3 with reference TRBV30 and TRBJ1-3 gives the whole variable domain SQTIHQWPATLVQPVGSPLSLECTVEGTSNPNLYWYRQAAGRGLQLLFYSVGIGQISSEVPQNLSASRPQDRQFILSSKKLLLSDSGFYLCAWRGRGLAYSGNTIYFGEGSWLTVV.

V is TRBV21-1 and J is TRBJ1-5. TRBV21-1 is assigned pseudogene status. This CDR3 is 15 amino acids long. CDR3 protein: CASSNKPPSNQPQHF. CDR3 nucleotide sequence: TGTGCCAGCAGCAATAAACCCCCGAGTAACCAGCCCCAGCATTTT.

The V call is TRBV6-5, the J call TRBJ2-1; maybe TRBD2 (5 bases). The CDR3 covers 15 residues. Trimming pared 6 bases from V and 3 bases from J, leaving 15 bases between. Germline loops: CDR1 MNHEY, CDR2 SVGAGI. For the CDR3, the DNA is TGTGCCAGCAGCACCGGAGGATTACGCTACAATGAGCAGTTCTTC. Protein: CASSTGGLRYNEQFF.

This chain links TRBV19 with TRBJ1-4; D is unclear. The CDR3 consists of 13 residues. V lost 3 bases and J lost 3, with 5 bases in between. Germline V gene lookup returns CDR1 LNHDA and CDR2 SQIVND (reference sequence). CDR3 sequence: CASSIIPNEKLFF. CDR3 coding DNA: TGTGCCAGTAGTATTATTCCTAATGAAAAACTGTTTTTT.

The J gene is TRBJ1-5, the V gene TRBV19; 9 bases line up with TRBD1. Germline CDR1 reads LNHDA; CDR2 reads SQIVND (reference sequence). J lost 4 bases, V lost 5 bases, and 6 bases had no gene match. CDR3 length equals 15 residues. In DNA form, the CDR3 reads TGTGCCAGTAGTGGGGGCGGGACAGGGAATCAGCCCCAGCATTTT. Amino acids: CASSGGGTGNQPQHF. Looking up the rest from reference TRBV19 and TRBJ1-5 gives the full variable domain: DGGITQSPKYLFRKEGQNVTLSCEQNLNHDAMYWYRQDPGQGLRLIYYSQIVNDFQKGDIAEGYSVSREKKESFPLTVTSAQKNPTAFYLCASSGGGTGNQPQHFGDGTRLSIL.

V is TRBV28 and J is TRBJ1-2; TRBD1 matches at 7 bases. The CDR3 length is 13 residues. The ends lost 5 bases at V and 8 bases at J; junction bases unmatched: 8. The germline V gene has CDR1 MDHEN and CDR2 SYDVKM. This CDR3 is CASSQHRGSGYTF. The CDR3, as DNA: TGTGCCAGCAGTCAACACAGGGGCTCGGGCTACACCTTC.

This rearrangement joins TRBV5-1 to TRBJ2-7, with D maybe TRBD2 (6 bases). CDR3 length equals 17 residues. V was clipped by 0 bases and J by 0 bases, with 16 bases between them. Germline CDR1 reads SGHRS; CDR2 reads YFSETQ. The DNA of the CDR3 is TGCGCCAGCAGCTTGGTATGGGCGGGGAAAAGCTCCTACGAGCAGTACTTC. This codes for CASSLVWAGKSSYEQYF.

V is TRBV5-1 and J is TRBJ2-5; 12 bases agree with TRBD2. V was clipped by 2 bases and J by 2 bases; unmatched bases: 4. CDR3 length equals 16 residues. The germline CDR1 and CDR2 sequences are SGHRS and YFSETQ. CDR3 bases: TGCGCCAGCAGCTTAACTAGCGGGGGGACTCAAGAGACCCAGTACTTC. It codes for CASSLTSGGTQETQYF.

This clone was counted a few times. This rearrangement joins TRBV29-1 to TRBJ1-5; D might be TRBD1 (6 bases). The CDR3 is 13 residues long. The V and J ends lost 4 bases and 5 bases respectively, with 12 bases between them. CDR1 and CDR2 (germline): SQVTM, ANQGSEA. DNA for the CDR3: TGCAGCGTTGCAGGGGCCGAATATCAGCCCCAGCATTTT. The encoded protein is CSVAGAEYQPQHF. Full variable domain (outside the CDR3, taken from reference TRBV29-1 and TRBJ1-5): SAVISQKPSRDICQRGTSLTIQCQVDSQVTMMFWYRQQPGQSLTLIATANQGSEATYESGFVIDKFPISRPNLTFSTLTVSNMSPEDSSIYLCSVAGAEYQPQHFGDGTRLSIL.

The V and J genes are TRBV15 and TRBJ2-3, with unresolved D. CDR3 size: 14 residues. V was pared by 0 bases and J by 4 bases, with 8 bases between. CDR1 is LNHNV and CDR2 is YYDKDF in the germline V gene (reference sequence). The CDR3 sequence is CATSRDKGADTQYF. DNA of the CDR3: TGTGCCACCAGCAGAGATAAAGGAGCAGATACGCAGTATTTT.

The table lists this clone with many counts. V usage is TRBV7-9 and J usage is TRBJ2-3; D gene uncertain. The CDR3 is made up of 14 amino acids. Trimming removed 5 bases at V and 0 bases at J, with 9 bases between. Per the germline V gene, CDR1 is SEHNR and CDR2 is FQNEAQ (reference sequence). CDR3 nucleotides: TGTGCCAGCAGCCCCTCTACTAGCACAGATACGCAGTATTTT. Protein: CASSPSTSTDTQYF.

V gene TRBV2 combines with J gene TRBJ2-1, with 8 bases identical to TRBD2. This CDR3 is 13 amino acids long. Germline V gene data show CDR1 as SNHLY and CDR2 as FYNNEI. Trimming at V came to 4 bases and at J to 6 bases, leaving 2 bases not matched to a gene. CDR3 nucleotides: TGTGCCAGCAGTGTAGGGACTAGCAATGAGCAGTTCTTC. As protein: CASSVGTSNEQFF.